This T cell receptor beta chain was recovered during a study of T cells expressing NK-cell markers. On this clonotype itself: Its antigen is as yet unknown.

Overall study results and limits: One observes that, in several donors, these clonotypes were also the leading ones within the CD3+CD56-NKG2C+ fraction.

TCRdb re-called the 5' RACE reads; every CDR3 protein appears as one record, without DNA. The sample shows about 550,000 distinct CDR3 sequences, and approximately 3.6% sits with its ten largest clones. The CDR3 runs to 15 residues. Germline V gene sequence: CDR1 SGHRS, CDR2 YFSETQ. The rearrangement uses TRBV5-1 and TRBJ1-1; the TCRdb call, TRBD1, lacks DNA for checking. The clonotype was recovered from a man aged 18 to 30 in good health. The sequencing input was blood T cells: a sorted CD56 or NKG2C T cell subset, CD4+ or CD8+ T cells, or bulk PBMC T cells (not recorded which). CDR3 loop: CASSGDRGVSTEAFF.